Included here is one T cell receptor (beta chain) sequence, with context. This CDR3 spans 15 amino acids. Trimming removed 3 bases at V and 6 bases at J, with 15 bases between. Germline CDR1 is MDHEN and CDR2 is SYDVKM. This sample was taken from a study of control samples from healthy donors and cancer patients. Here immunoSEQ multiplex PCR was the method, and the copy in TCRdb shows in-frame clones only, minus some. In the table there are some 100,000 clones, 90% of which are singletons. The gene calls are TRBV28 and TRBJ1-5; maybe TRBD1 (6 bases). Sequenced material: blood. The source of this sequence is a human donor in good health. The donor label of this sample is uncertain. CDR3 in amino acids: CASSFTGPGTQPQHF. For the CDR3, the DNA is TGTGCCAGCAGTTTCACAGGGCCCGGGACTCAGCCCCAGCATTTT. Full variable domain (rest looked up from reference TRBV28 and TRBJ1-5): DVKVTQSSRYLVKRTGEKVFLECVQDMDHENMFWYRQDPGLGLRLIYFSYDVKMKEKGDIPEGYSVSREKKERFSLILESASTNQTSMYLCASSFTGPGTQPQHFGDGTRLSIL.